The 18 T cell receptor beta chains listed next were all sequenced from one sample in a study of tumor-infiltrating lymphocytes in primary liver carcinoma (dated by TCRdb to 2015 to 2018). Sequenced on an Illumina HiSeq 2500. Using a constant-region primer and ProtoScript II reverse transcriptase, TCRbeta-specific cDNA was reverse-transcribed from around 500 ng total RNA. Three nested multiplex PCR rounds, following a slightly modified ARM-PCR procedure, were used to build the TCRbeta libraries. Each of the first two PCR rounds ran for around 10 cycles using multiplex TRBV1-TRBV30 forward primers together with a Cbeta reverse primer. TCRdb handled the public reads itself, with Q25 trimming in fastp and clone calling in MiXCR, and kept productive beta chains. Rows with a matching CDR3 protein are joined into one entry that keeps the most common DNA and genes. In all, the sample holds 150,000 to 200,000 distinct CDR3 sequences, and about 60% of those were seen once. Less than 75% of the sample belongs to the ten largest clones.

Blood RNA was extracted from unsorted whole blood with TRIzol reagent; germline DNA came from the DNeasy Blood & Tissue kit. The sample was peripheral blood. The receptors were sampled from a man between 35 and 55 years old with primary liver carcinoma and hepatitis B virus infection.

This clonotype has just a few counts. V gene TRBV29-1 combines with J gene TRBJ1-2, with D maybe TRBD1 (5 bases). V was pared by 0 bases and J by 2 bases, with 10 bases between. From germline, CDR1 is SQVTM and CDR2 ANQGSEA. The length of the CDR3 is 14 residues. This CDR3 reads CSVEDGAVNYGYTF. The CDR3 DNA sequence: TGCAGCGTTGAAGATGGGGCAGTAAACTATGGCTACACCTTC.

The chain links TRBV4-2 to TRBJ2-1, with 10 bases matching TRBD2. CDR3 size: 17 residues. Germline assignment: CDR1 LGHNA and CDR2 YNFKEQ. Germline trimming cut 1 base from V and 7 bases from J; bases unmatched to any gene: 10. The DNA for the CDR3 is TGTGCCAGCAGCCAAGCTGGGACTAGCGAGAGGTCGAATGAGCAGTTCTTC. Amino acid sequence: CASSQAGTSERSNEQFF.

The table lists this clonotype with a count of one. Since a much larger clone is just one base distant, this may be a read error. The chain uses TRBV29-1 and TRBJ2-5; possibly TRBD1 for D (5 bases). Trimming removed 7 bases from V and 5 bases from J, with 14 bases in between. The CDR3 contains 12 residues. Germline V gene sequence: CDR1 SQVTM, CDR2 ANQGSEA. In DNA form, the CDR3 reads TGCAGCGCTGTAAGGGGCGGCGAGACCCAGTACTTC. Its translation is CSAVRGGETQYF.

Worth noting for this clonotype: A single base separates this from a much larger clone, so it may be a read error. The chain links TRBV11-3 to TRBJ1-4; 7 nucleotides agree with TRBD1. The CDR3 has 14 residues. V gave up 6 bases and J gave up 7 bases; unmatched junction bases: 8. Per the germline V gene, CDR1 is SGHNT and CDR2 is YENEEA. This chain's CDR3 is CASSWDSESEKLFF. Here the CDR3 DNA reads TGTGCCAGCAGTTGGGACAGTGAGAGTGAAAAACTGTTTTTT.

The chain recombines TRBV11-2 with TRBJ2-5; D gene ambiguous. The length of the CDR3 is 12 residues. Looked up from germline, CDR1 is SGHAT and CDR2 is FQNNGV. Trimming removed 6 bases from V and 5 bases from J, with 10 bases in between. The CDR3 loop is CASRGFGETQYF. DNA of the CDR3: TGTGCCAGCAGGGGCTTCGGGGAGACCCAGTACTTC.

A single count supports this clonotype. At one end, the junction sequence differs from germline, possibly due to a read error. The CDR3 spells CSGGGGGGLNTEVFF. For the CDR3, the DNA is TGCAGCGGGGGCGGAGGGGGCGGGTTGAACACTGAAGTTTTCTTT. J is TRBJ1-1 and V is TRBV29-1; TRBD1 matches at 7 bases. In germline, CDR1 is SQVTM, CDR2 ANQGSEA. The CDR3 totals 15 residues. The full variable domain, with the rest looked up from reference TRBV29-1 and TRBJ1-1, is SAVISQKPSRDICQRGTSLTIQCQVDSQVTMMFWYRQQPGQSLTLIATANQGSEATYESGFVIDKFPISRPNLTFSTLTVSNMSPEDSSIYLCSGGGGGGLNTEVFFGQGTRLTVV.

A word on this clonotype: This clone may be a read error of a much larger clone one base away. V usage is TRBV4-1 and J usage is TRBJ2-5; D is unclear. CDR3 length: 14 amino acids. CDR1 and CDR2 (germline): MGHRA, YSYEKL. V was trimmed by 4 bases and J by 5 bases, leaving 14 bases between them. Here the CDR3 DNA reads TGCGCCAGCAGCCTAGTATCTTCCAAGGAGACCCAGTACTTC. Translating it yields CASSLVSSKETQYF.

V is TRBV21-1 and J is TRBJ2-4; the table calls TRBD1, which could not be checked here. TRBV21-1 is tagged as a pseudogene. CDR3 length: 16 residues. CDR3 in amino acids: CASTPLGAGRKNIQYF. The CDR3 DNA reads TGTGCCAGCACCCCATTGGGCGCAGGGCGCAAAAACATTCAGTACTTC.

As to this clonotype: With a much larger clone just one base away, this may be a read error. This chain links TRBV10-3 with TRBJ2-1; 14 bases match TRBD2. From germline, CDR1 is ENHRY and CDR2 SYGVKD. This CDR3 contains 16 residues. J lost 9 bases, V lost 4 bases, and 8 bases had no gene match. The CDR3 region has the DNA TGTGCCATCAGTGTCAGACTAGCGGGAGGGGGAGGTGAGCAGTTCTTC. Translating gives CAISVRLAGGGGEQFF.

The V and J genes are TRBV12-3 or TRBV12-4 and TRBJ1-5; 9 nucleotides match TRBD1. The CDR3 is 15 amino acids. After removal of 6 bases from V and 6 bases from J, the junction contained 9 bases not matched to a gene. The CDR3 region has the DNA TGTGCCAGCAGAACCGGGACAGGGTTTAGTCAGCCCCAGCATTTT. Protein sequence: CASRTGTGFSQPQHF.

This clonotype was seen a single time. A read error may explain this, as a much larger clone is one base away. The CDR3 ends on some other residue instead of the conserved phenylalanine or tryptophan, so this is likely a read error. This chain joins TRBV11-2 and TRBJ2-2; unclear D gene. Germline V gene lookup returns CDR1 SGHAT and CDR2 FQNNGV. The CDR3 loop spans 14 amino acids. Trimming cost V 1 base and J 4 bases, with 7 bases left between them. The CDR3 nucleotides are TGTGCCAGCAGCTTAGCTCTCGCCACCGGGGAGCTGTTTTCT. Translated: CASSLALATGELFS.

Turning to this clonotype: Since a much larger clone is just one base distant, this may be a read error. The chain recombines TRBV11-2 with TRBJ2-3, with 7 nucleotides matching TRBD1. Per germline, CDR1 SGHAT and CDR2 FQNNGV. CDR3 length equals 14 residues. CDR3 region: CVSSLGTVTDTQYF. Here the CDR3 DNA reads TGTGTCAGCAGCTTAGGGACAGTCACAGATACGCAGTATTTT.

Of note for this clonotype: Germline is not matched at one junction end, which may reflect a read error. The chain employs TRBV11-2 and TRBJ2-1; no definite D call. The CDR3 spans 16 residues. Germline CDR1 SGHAT, CDR2 FQNNGV. The DNA for the CDR3 is TGTGCCAGGAGCTTCTGGAGAGCCAGCTCCTACAATGTGCGGTTCTTC. As protein: CARSFWRASSYNVRFF.

The chain recombines TRBV4-1 with TRBJ2-1; possibly TRBD1 for D (7 bases). The CDR3 runs to 17 residues. V dropped 8 bases and J dropped 7 bases, with 27 bases sitting between them. Germline assignment: CDR1 MGHRA and CDR2 YSYEKL. The CDR3: CASCLEAVVQGRNEQFF. Written as DNA, the CDR3 is TGCGCCAGCTGCCTAGAGGCGGTAGTACAGGGGAGGAATGAGCAGTTCTTC.

The rearrangement uses TRBV11-2 and TRBJ2-7; 7 nucleotides agree with TRBD2. Germline V CDR1 and CDR2: SGHAT, FQNNGV. The CDR3 length is 14 residues. The J segment lost 4 bases and the V segment lost 8 bases, leaving 11 bases of the junction unmatched. The CDR3 nucleotides are TGTGCCAGCTGCCCGACCCGGGGGGAATACGAGCAGTACTTC. Translating gives CASCPTRGEYEQYF.

The rearrangement uses TRBV6-5 and TRBJ2-2, with a weak D call TRBD1 (6 bases). Trimming took off 8 bases at V and 6 bases at J, with 10 bases between the two ends. This CDR3 contains 12 residues. Germline CDR1 is MNHEY and CDR2 is SVGAGI. The CDR3 DNA follows: TGTGCCAGCGGGGGCGGAGCCGGGGAGCTGTTTTTT. Encoded protein: CASGGGAGELFF.

Worth noting for this clonotype: Germline and junction disagree at one end, which may indicate a read error. The chain has TRBV11-2 and TRBJ1-3; D perhaps matches TRBD1 (5 bases). The CDR3 consists of 15 residues. Per germline, CDR1 SGHAT and CDR2 FQNNGV. CDR3 DNA: TGTGCCAGCAGCTTGGAGGGGAACTCTGGAAACATCATATATTTT. Encoded protein: CASSLEGNSGNIIYF.

In the case of this clonotype: This clone may be a read error of a much larger clone one base away. This chain uses TRBV11-2 with TRBJ2-1, with D perhaps TRBD1 or TRBD2 (5 bases each). CDR1 is SGHAT, CDR2 FQNNGV, per germline. V lost 1 base to trimming and J lost 6 bases, with 16 bases between them. The CDR3 runs to 16 residues. This CDR3 is CASSLGRDPHLNEQFF. The CDR3 nucleotides are TGTGCCAGCAGCTTAGGAAGGGACCCACACCTCAATGAGCAGTTCTTC.